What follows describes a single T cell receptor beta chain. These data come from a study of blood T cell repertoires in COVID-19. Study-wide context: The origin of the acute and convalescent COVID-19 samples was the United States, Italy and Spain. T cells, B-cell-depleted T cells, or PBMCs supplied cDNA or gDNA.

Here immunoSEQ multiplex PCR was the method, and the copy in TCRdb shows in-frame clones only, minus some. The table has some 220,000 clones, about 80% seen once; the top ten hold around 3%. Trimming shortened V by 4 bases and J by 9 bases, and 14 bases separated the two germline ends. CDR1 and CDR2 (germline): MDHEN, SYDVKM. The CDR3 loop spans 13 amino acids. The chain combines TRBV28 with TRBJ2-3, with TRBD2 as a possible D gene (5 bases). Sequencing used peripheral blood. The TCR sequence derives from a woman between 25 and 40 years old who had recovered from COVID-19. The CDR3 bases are TGTGCCAGCAGTTCTCGGACTCCATACACGCAGTATTTT. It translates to CASSSRTPYTQYF.